This TCR beta chain was profiled in a study of T cell repertoires in cytomegalovirus infection. About the study: Both CMV infection and a matching HLA type were indicated by public TCR beta signatures. Study-level results: Across the ex vivo response, the dominant clonotypes were HLA-C-restricted CMV-specific TCR beta clonotypes. CMV carriers with the relevant HLA were identified by cumulative public TCR beta family frequency.

This clonotype was counted ten times or more. The antigen remains unidentified. TCRdb processed the reads anew with MiXCR; each CDR3 protein has one entry. Among about 490,000 distinct CDR3 sequences listed, 15% to 20% were seen once. The CDR3 runs to 14 residues. Germline-derived CDR1 and CDR2 are SGHAT and FQNNGV. V dropped 5 bases and J dropped 2 bases, with 11 bases sitting between them. This receptor was identified in a human donor in good health (CMV status not recorded). Some clones in this sample may be carry-over from other donors' samples. The sample consisted of CD8+ T cells from PBMCs. This chain links TRBV11-2 with TRBJ2-3; D unresolved. For the CDR3, the DNA is TGTGCCAGCAGCATCAGGCCTTACACAGATACGCAGTATTTT. Its protein is CASSIRPYTDTQYF. Full variable domain (remainder filled in from reference TRBV11-2 and TRBJ2-3): EAGVAQSPRYKIIEKRQSVAFWCNPISGHATLYWYQQILGQGPKLLIQFQNNGVVDDSQLPKDRFSAERLKGVDSTLKIQPAKLEDSAVYLCASSIRPYTDTQYFGPGTRLTVL.